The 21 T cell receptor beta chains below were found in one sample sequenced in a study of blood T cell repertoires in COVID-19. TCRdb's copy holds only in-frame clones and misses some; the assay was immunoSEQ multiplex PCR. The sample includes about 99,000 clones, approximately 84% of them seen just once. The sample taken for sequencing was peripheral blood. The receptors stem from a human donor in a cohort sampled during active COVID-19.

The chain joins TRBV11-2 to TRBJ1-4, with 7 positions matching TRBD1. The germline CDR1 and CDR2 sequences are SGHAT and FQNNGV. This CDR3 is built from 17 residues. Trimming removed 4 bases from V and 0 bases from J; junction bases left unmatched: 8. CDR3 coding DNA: TGTGCCAGCAGCTCACCGGGACAGTCTGCAACTAATGAAAAACTGTTTTTT. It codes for CASSSPGQSATNEKLFF.

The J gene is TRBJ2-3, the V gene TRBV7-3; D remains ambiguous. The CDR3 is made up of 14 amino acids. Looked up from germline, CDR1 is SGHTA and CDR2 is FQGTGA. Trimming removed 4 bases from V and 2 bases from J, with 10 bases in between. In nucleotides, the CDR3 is TGTGCCAGCAGCTCTTACGGTTCCACAGATACGCAGTATTTT. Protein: CASSSYGSTDTQYF.

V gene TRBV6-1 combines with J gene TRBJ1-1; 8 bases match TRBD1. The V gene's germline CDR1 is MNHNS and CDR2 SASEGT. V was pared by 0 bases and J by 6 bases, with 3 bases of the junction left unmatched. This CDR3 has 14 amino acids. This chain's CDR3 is CASSEAQGGSEAFF. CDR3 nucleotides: TGTGCCAGCAGTGAAGCACAGGGGGGTTCTGAAGCTTTCTTT.

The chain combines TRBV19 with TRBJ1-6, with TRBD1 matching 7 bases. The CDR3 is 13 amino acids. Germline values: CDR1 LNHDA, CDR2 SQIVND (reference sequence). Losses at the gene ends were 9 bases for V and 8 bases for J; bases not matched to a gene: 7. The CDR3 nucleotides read TGTGCCAGCAAGCAGGGGGAATATTCACCCCTCCACTTT. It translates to CASKQGEYSPLHF.

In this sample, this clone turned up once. The DNA for the CDR3 is TGTGCCACCGGACAGGGGCCTTACACTGAAGCTTTCTTT. This sequence encodes CATGQGPYTEAFF. V gene TRBV10-3 combines with J gene TRBJ1-1; 9 positions match TRBD1. The CDR3 spans 13 residues. V dropped 10 bases and J dropped 3; count of bases not matched to a gene: 6. The germline gives CDR1 ENHRY, CDR2 SYGVKD.

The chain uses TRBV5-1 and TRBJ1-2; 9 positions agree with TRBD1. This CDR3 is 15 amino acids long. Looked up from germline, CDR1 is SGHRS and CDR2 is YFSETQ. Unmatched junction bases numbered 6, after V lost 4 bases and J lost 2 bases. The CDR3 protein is CASSPSGTGNYGYTF. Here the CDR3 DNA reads TGCGCCAGCAGCCCCTCAGGGACAGGGAACTATGGCTACACCTTC. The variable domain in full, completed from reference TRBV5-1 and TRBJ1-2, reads KAGVTQTPRYLIKTRGQQVTLSCSPISGHRSVSWYQQTPGQGLQFLFEYFSETQRNKGNFPGRFSGRQFSNSRSEMNVSTLELGDSALYLCASSPSGTGNYGYTFGSGTRLTVV.

CDR3 protein: CASSPLAGGSREQFF. CDR3 DNA: TGTGCCAGCAGCCCACTAGCGGGAGGTTCGCGTGAGCAGTTCTTC. V and J are TRBV7-6 and TRBJ2-1; 12 positions match TRBD2. Germline CDR1 SGHVS, CDR2 FNYEAQ. Germline trimming cut 5 bases from V and 9 bases from J; bases unmatched to any gene: 8. The CDR3 extends over 15 amino acids.

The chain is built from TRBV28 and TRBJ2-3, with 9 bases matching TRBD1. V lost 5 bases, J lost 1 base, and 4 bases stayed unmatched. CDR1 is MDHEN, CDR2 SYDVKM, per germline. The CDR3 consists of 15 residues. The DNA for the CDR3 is TGTGCCAGCAGTCCCCGGACAGGGGGCACAGATACGCAGTATTTT. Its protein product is CASSPRTGGTDTQYF.

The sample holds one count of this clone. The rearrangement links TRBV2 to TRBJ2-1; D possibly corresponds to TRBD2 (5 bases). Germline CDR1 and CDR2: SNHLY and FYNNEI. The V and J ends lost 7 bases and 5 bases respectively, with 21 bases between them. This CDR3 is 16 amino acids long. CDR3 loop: CASMFSPGILDNEQFF. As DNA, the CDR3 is TGTGCCAGCATGTTTTCCCCCGGGATACTTGACAATGAGCAGTTCTTC.

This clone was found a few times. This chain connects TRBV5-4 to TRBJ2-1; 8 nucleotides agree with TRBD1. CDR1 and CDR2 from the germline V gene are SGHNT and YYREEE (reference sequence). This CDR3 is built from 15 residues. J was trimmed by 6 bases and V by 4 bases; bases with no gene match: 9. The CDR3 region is CASSTWTGRPNEQFF. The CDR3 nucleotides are TGTGCCAGCAGCACCTGGACAGGGCGGCCCAATGAGCAGTTCTTC. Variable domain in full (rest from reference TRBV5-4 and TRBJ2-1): ETGVTQSPTHLIKTRGQQVTLRCSSQSGHNTVSWYQQALGQGPQFIFQYYREEENGRGNFPPRFSGLQFPNYSSELNVNALELDDSALYLCASSTWTGRPNEQFFGPGTRLTVL.

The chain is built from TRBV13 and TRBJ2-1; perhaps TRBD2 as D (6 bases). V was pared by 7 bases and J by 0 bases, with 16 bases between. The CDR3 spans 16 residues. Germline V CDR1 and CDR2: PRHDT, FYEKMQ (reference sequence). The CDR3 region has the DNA TGTGCCAGCACCCATTCGGGGGTTATCTCCTACAATGAGCAGTTCTTC. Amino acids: CASTHSGVISYNEQFF.

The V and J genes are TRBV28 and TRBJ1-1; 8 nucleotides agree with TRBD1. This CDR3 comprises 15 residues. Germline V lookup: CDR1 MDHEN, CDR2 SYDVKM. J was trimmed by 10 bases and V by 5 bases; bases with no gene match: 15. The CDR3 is CASSTSDTDRVLAFF. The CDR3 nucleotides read TGTGCCAGCAGTACCTCCGACACGGACAGGGTTTTAGCTTTCTTT.

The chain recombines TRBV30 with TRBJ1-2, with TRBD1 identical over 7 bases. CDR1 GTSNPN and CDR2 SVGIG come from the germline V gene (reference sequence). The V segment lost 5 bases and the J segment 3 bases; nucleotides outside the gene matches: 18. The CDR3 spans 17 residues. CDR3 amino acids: CAWDGTAGPGGHYGYTF. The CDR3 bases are TGTGCCTGGGACGGGACAGCAGGACCCGGGGGACACTATGGCTACACCTTC. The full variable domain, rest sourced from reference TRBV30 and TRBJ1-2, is SQTIHQWPATLVQPVGSPLSLECTVEGTSNPNLYWYRQAAGRGLQLLFYSVGIGQISSEVPQNLSASRPQDRQFILSSKKLLLSDSGFYLCAWDGTAGPGGHYGYTFGSGTRLTVV.

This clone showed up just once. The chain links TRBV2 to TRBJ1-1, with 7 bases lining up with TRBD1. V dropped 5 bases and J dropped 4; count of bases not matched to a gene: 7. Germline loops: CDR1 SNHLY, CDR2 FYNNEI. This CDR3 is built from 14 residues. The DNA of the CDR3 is TGTGCCAGCAGTACCCGACAGGGACTCACTGAAGCTTTCTTT. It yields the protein CASSTRQGLTEAFF. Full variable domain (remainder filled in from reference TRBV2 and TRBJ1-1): EPEVTQTPSHQVTQMGQEVILRCVPISNHLYFYWYRQILGQKVEFLVSFYNNEISEKSEIFDDQFSVERPDGSNFTLKIRSTKLEDSAMYFCASSTRQGLTEAFFGQGTRLTVV.

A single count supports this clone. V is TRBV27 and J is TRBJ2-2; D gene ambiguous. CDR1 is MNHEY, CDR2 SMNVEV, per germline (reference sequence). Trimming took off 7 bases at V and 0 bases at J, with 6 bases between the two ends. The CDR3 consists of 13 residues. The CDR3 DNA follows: TGTGCCAGCACCTCCTCGAACACCGGGGAGCTGTTTTTT. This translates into CASTSSNTGELFF.

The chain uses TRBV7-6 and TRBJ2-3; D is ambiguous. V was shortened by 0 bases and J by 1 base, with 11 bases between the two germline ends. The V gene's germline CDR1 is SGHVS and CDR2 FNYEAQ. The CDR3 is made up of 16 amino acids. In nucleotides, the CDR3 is TGTGCCAGCAGCTTAGCGCCTACAGTTGGCACAGATACGCAGTATTTT. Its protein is CASSLAPTVGTDTQYF. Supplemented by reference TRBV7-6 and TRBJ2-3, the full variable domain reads GAGVSQSPRYKVTKRGQDVALRCDPISGHVSLYWYRQALGQGPEFLTYFNYEAQQDKSGLPNDRFSAERPEGSISTLTIQRTEQRDSAMYRCASSLAPTVGTDTQYFGPGTRLTVL.

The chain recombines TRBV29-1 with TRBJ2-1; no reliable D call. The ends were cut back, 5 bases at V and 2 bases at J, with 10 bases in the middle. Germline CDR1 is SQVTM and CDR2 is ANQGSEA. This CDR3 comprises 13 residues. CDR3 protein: CSVSGGTYNEQFF. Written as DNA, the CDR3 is TGCAGCGTTAGTGGCGGTACCTACAATGAGCAGTTCTTC.

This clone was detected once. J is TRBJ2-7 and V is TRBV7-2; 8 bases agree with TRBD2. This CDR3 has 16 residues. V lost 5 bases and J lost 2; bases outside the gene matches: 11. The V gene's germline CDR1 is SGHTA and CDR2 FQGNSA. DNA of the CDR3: TGTGCCAGCAGCCAAAACTTAGCGGGGCTCCCCTACGAGCAGTACTTC. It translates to CASSQNLAGLPYEQYF.

The CDR3 nucleotides are TGTGCCAGCAGCCCGTGGGACATAATGAACACTGAAGCTTTCTTT. Encoded protein: CASSPWDIMNTEAFF. This chain links TRBV5-4 with TRBJ1-1; perhaps TRBD1 as D (6 bases). V lost 4 bases and J lost 0, with 13 bases in between. The CDR3 contains 15 residues. CDR1 SGHNT and CDR2 YYREEE come from the germline V gene (reference sequence).

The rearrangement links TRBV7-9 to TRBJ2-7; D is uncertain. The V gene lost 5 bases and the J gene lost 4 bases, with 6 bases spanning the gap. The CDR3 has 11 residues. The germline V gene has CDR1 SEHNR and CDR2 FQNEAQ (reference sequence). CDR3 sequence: CASSQLYEQYF. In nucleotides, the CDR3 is TGTGCCAGCAGCCAACTATACGAGCAGTACTTC. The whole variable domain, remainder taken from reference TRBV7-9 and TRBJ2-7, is DTGVSQNPRHKITKRGQNVTFRCDPISEHNRLYWYRQTLGQGPEFLTYFQNEAQLEKSRLLSDRFSAERPKGSFSTLEIQRTEQGDSAMYLCASSQLYEQYFGPGTRLTVT.

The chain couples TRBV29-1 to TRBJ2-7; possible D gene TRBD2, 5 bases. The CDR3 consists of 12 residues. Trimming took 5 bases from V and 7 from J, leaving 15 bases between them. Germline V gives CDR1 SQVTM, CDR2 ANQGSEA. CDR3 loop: CSVFREGREQYF. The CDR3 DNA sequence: TGCAGCGTTTTTCGCGAAGGGAGAGAGCAGTACTTC.